The 26 T cell receptor beta chains below all came from one sample that was sequenced in a study of CD8 T cells in ankylosing spondylitis. Each CDR3 protein is one row after TCRdb ran MiXCR on the 5' RACE reads. Of about 130,000 distinct CDR3 sequences detected, around 13% appear once; the ten largest clones hold just under 3%. The sequenced sample was blood, either unsorted or a sorted T cell fraction (not recorded which). The receptors derive from a female donor with ankylosing spondylitis or in good health (not recorded which).

The gene calls are TRBV25-1 and TRBJ2-5; the D gene could be TRBD1 or TRBD2 (5 bases each). Germline-derived CDR1 and CDR2 are MGHDK and SYGVNS. Deletions cut 3 bases from V and 4 bases from J, with 15 bases between. CDR3 length: 15 amino acids. CDR3 loop: CASSDRRGNRETQYF. CDR3 coding DNA: TGTGCCAGCAGTGACCGTCGGGGCAATCGAGAGACCCAGTACTTC.

A remark on this clonotype: A read error is possible here, since a much larger clone lies one base away. J is TRBJ2-7 and V is TRBV25-1; D is perhaps TRBD1 or TRBD2 (5 bases each). The CDR3 covers 13 residues. Germline CDR1 is MGHDK and CDR2 is SYGVNS. The CDR3 DNA reads as TGTGCCAGCAGTGATGGGGGTACCTACGCGCAGTACTTC. Protein: CASSDGGTYAQYF.

This clonotype was found many times. The chain links TRBV29-1 to TRBJ2-1; D may be TRBD1 (5 bases). The CDR3 loop spans 13 amino acids. Trimming took off 6 bases at V and 4 bases at J, with 13 bases between the two ends. Germline loops: CDR1 SQVTM, CDR2 ANQGSEA. This chain's CDR3 is CSVLGHKYNEQFF. CDR3 coding DNA: TGCAGCGTCCTAGGACACAAATACAATGAGCAGTTCTTC.

This chain joins TRBV10-3 and TRBJ2-2; 8 bases agree with TRBD2. This CDR3 is built from 14 residues. Germline lookup yields CDR1 ENHRY and CDR2 SYGVKD. After removal of 7 bases from V and 3 bases from J, the junction contained 4 bases not matched to a gene. The CDR3 here is CAIMPGRDTGELFF. DNA of the CDR3: TGTGCCATCATGCCCGGGAGGGACACCGGGGAGCTGTTTTTT.

Of note for this clonotype: A read error may account for a junction end that differs from germline. The rearrangement uses TRBV5-1 and TRBJ2-6; weak D call: TRBD1 (6 bases). Germline values: CDR1 SGHRS, CDR2 YFSETQ. The CDR3 length is 16 residues. The CDR3 loop is CASSLTQGSGANGLTF. The CDR3 coding sequence is TGCGCCAGCAGCTTAACACAGGGCTCTGGGGCCAACGGCCTGACTTTC.

The chain recombines TRBV20-1 with TRBJ2-1; 9 bases align to TRBD2. Germline V gene lookup returns CDR1 DFQATT and CDR2 SNEGSKA (reference sequence). V lost 0 bases, J lost 13 bases, and 16 bases stayed unmatched. CDR3 length: 16 residues. CDR3 sequence: CSARDRSSGGSPAQFF. DNA for the CDR3: TGCAGTGCTAGAGATCGGTCGAGCGGGGGGTCCCCAGCCCAGTTCTTC.

This clonotype occurred a few times. The genes are TRBV18 and TRBJ2-3; 11 bases fit TRBD1. Trimming removed 6 bases from V and 7 bases from J; junction bases left unmatched: 3. Germline values: CDR1 KGHSH, CDR2 LQKENI. The CDR3 has 13 amino acids. The CDR3 DNA sequence: TGTGCCAGCTCCGGACAGGGGGCAAATACGCAGTATTTT. This encodes CASSGQGANTQYF.

This clonotype was counted at least ten times. V gene TRBV4-2 combines with J gene TRBJ2-2, with 7 nucleotides matching TRBD1. CDR3 length: 15 amino acids. CDR1 is LGHNA, CDR2 YNFKEQ, per germline. J was trimmed by 5 bases and V by 3 bases; bases with no gene match: 6. For the CDR3, the DNA is TGTGCCAGCAGCCAGAACACAGGGGAAACCGGGGAGCTGTTTTTT. It encodes CASSQNTGETGELFF.

This clonotype showed up just a few times. The chain couples TRBV5-1 to TRBJ1-2; possible D gene TRBD1, 5 bases. The germline V gene has CDR1 SGHRS and CDR2 YFSETQ. The CDR3 loop spans 14 amino acids. The ends were cut back, 4 bases at V and 4 bases at J, with 14 bases in the middle. Here the CDR3 DNA reads TGCGCCAGCAGCCCCGAGCCGGGGCGCTATGGCTACACCTTC. Its protein product is CASSPEPGRYGYTF.

This clonotype was seen ten or more times. The chain combines TRBV10-3 with TRBJ2-1; 8 bases align to TRBD1. The CDR3 totals 15 residues. V was clipped by 4 bases and J by 4 bases; unmatched bases: 6. CDR1 is ENHRY, CDR2 SYGVKD, per germline. The CDR3 sequence is CAISADRGGYNEQFF. In DNA, the CDR3 is TGTGCCATCAGTGCCGACAGGGGTGGATACAATGAGCAGTTCTTC.

This clonotype has a handful of counts. The chain couples TRBV12-3 or TRBV12-4 to TRBJ1-5, with D tentatively TRBD1 (6 bases). The CDR3 runs to 15 residues. The V gene lost 1 base and the J gene lost 3 bases, with 10 bases spanning the gap. For the CDR3, the DNA is TGTGCCAGCAGTTTAGTCAGGGGAGACAATCAGCCCCAGCATTTT. This encodes CASSLVRGDNQPQHF.

This clonotype was detected only a few times. The chain couples TRBV5-6 to TRBJ2-1, with D perhaps matching TRBD2 (6 bases). This CDR3 comprises 17 residues. Germline V gene sequence: CDR1 SGHDT, CDR2 YYEEEE. V dropped 4 bases and J dropped 2 bases, with 19 bases sitting between them. DNA for the CDR3: TGTGCCAGCAGCGGAGCGGGCCTCACTCCCCCCTACAATGAGCAGTTCTTC. Protein: CASSGAGLTPPYNEQFF.

This clonotype was counted only a few times. This chain uses TRBV20-1 with TRBJ2-4; 7 bases align to TRBD1. Trimming at V came to 0 bases and at J to 6 bases, leaving 11 bases not matched to a gene. The germline V gene encodes CDR1 DFQATT and CDR2 SNEGSKA (reference sequence). This CDR3 region has 16 residues. The CDR3 region has the DNA TGCAGTGCTAGAGATTCCAGGGGGACAGTCAGAAACATTCAGTACTTC. Encoded protein: CSARDSRGTVRNIQYF.

V usage is TRBV24-1 and J usage is TRBJ2-3; TRBD1 might be the D (6 bases). Trimming removed 4 bases from V and 2 bases from J, with 9 bases in between. This CDR3 is built from 14 residues. Germline CDR1 is KGHDR and CDR2 is SFDVKD. CDR3 nucleotides: TGTGCCACCAGTGAGGGGACATTCACAGATACGCAGTATTTT. Translated, it gives CATSEGTFTDTQYF.

The table lists this clonotype with a few counts. The chain recombines TRBV4-2 with TRBJ2-7; TRBD1 is a possible D gene (5 bases). Trimming pared 1 base from V and 6 bases from J, leaving 13 bases between. Germline V gene lookup returns CDR1 LGHNA and CDR2 YNFKEQ. There are 14 residues in the CDR3. The CDR3 DNA is TGTGCCAGCAGCCAAGCTGCAGGGTCCCCCGAGCAGTACTTC. Translating it yields CASSQAAGSPEQYF.

To note about this clonotype: A much bigger clone sits one base away, suggesting this may be a read error. CDR3 sequence: CASSYWTTDTYEQYF. In DNA, the CDR3 is TGTGCCAGCAGTTACTGGACCACGGATACATACGAGCAGTACTTC. The chain is built from TRBV6-5 and TRBJ2-7, with D hard to call. Germline V gives CDR1 MNHEY, CDR2 SVGAGI. The V gene lost 1 base and the J gene lost 4 bases, with 14 bases spanning the gap. The CDR3 totals 15 residues.

This clonotype was detected only a few times. This rearrangement joins TRBV12-3 or TRBV12-4 to TRBJ2-4; TRBD1 aligns across 8 bases. Losses at the gene ends were 3 bases for V and 5 bases for J; bases not matched to a gene: 6. The CDR3 consists of 15 residues. The CDR3 DNA reads TGTGCCAGCAGTTTTCTAGACAGGGGAGAAAACATTCAGTACTTC. As protein: CASSFLDRGENIQYF.

The genes are TRBV21-1 and TRBJ2-1; TRBD2, the D gene given by the table, was not confirmed from the DNA. TRBV21-1 is described as a pseudogene. This CDR3 comprises 16 residues. As DNA, the CDR3 is TGTGCCAGCAGCCGACCCCTAGCGGCGAACTACAATGAGCAGTTCTTC. It is translated as CASSRPLAANYNEQFF.

This clonotype came up a few times. V gene TRBV12-3 or TRBV12-4 combines with J gene TRBJ1-4; D possibly corresponds to TRBD1 (5 bases). The CDR3 totals 14 residues. Trimming shortened V by 7 bases and J by 7 bases, and 16 bases separated the two germline ends. The chain's CDR3 is CASTLRGGPEKLFF. The CDR3 DNA is TGTGCCAGCACCCTCCGTGGGGGTCCTGAAAAACTGTTTTTT.

The table lists this clonotype with many counts. This chain connects TRBV10-3 to TRBJ2-5; D is ambiguous. This CDR3 has 13 amino acids. Trimming pared 4 bases from V and 2 bases from J, leaving 8 bases between. Germline V gene sequence: CDR1 ENHRY, CDR2 SYGVKD. The CDR3 reads CAISVERQETQYF. The CDR3 nucleotides read TGTGCCATCAGTGTTGAGAGACAAGAGACCCAGTACTTC.

J is TRBJ2-1 and V is TRBV5-1, with a weak D call TRBD2 (7 bases). Between the trimmed V and J ends, which lost 1 base and 6 bases, there was a span of 11 bases. This CDR3 comprises 14 residues. Looked up from germline, CDR1 is SGHRS and CDR2 is YFSETQ. CDR3: CASSLRGAVNEQFF. As DNA, the CDR3 is TGCGCCAGCAGCTTGCGGGGGGCTGTCAATGAGCAGTTCTTC.

This clonotype was seen ten or more times. The chain carries TRBV3-1 and TRBJ2-1, with a weak D call TRBD2 (5 bases). Between the trimmed V and J ends, which lost 4 bases and 6 bases, there was a span of 13 bases. Germline-derived CDR1 and CDR2 are LGHDT and YNNKEL (reference sequence). The CDR3 extends over 14 amino acids. The CDR3 loop reads CASSPRAGINEQFF. The CDR3 DNA sequence: TGTGCCAGCAGCCCTCGAGCCGGGATCAATGAGCAGTTCTTC.

This clonotype was counted many times. This chain uses TRBV7-2 with TRBJ2-3, with D unclear. V lost 5 bases, J lost 4 bases, and 13 bases lay in between. The V gene's germline CDR1 is SGHTA and CDR2 FQGNSA. The CDR3 has 14 residues. The CDR3 DNA reads as TGTGCCAGCAGCCTCCAGCCGGGTCCAGATACGCAGTATTTT. Translation gives CASSLQPGPDTQYF.

This clonotype has at least ten counts. The chain joins TRBV7-2 to TRBJ2-7; TRBD1 matches at 9 bases. J was trimmed by 0 bases and V by 5 bases; bases with no gene match: 5. The CDR3 spans 15 residues. CDR1 SGHTA and CDR2 FQGNSA come from the germline V gene. CDR3 in amino acids: CASSPGTGSSYEQYF. The DNA for the CDR3 is TGTGCCAGCAGCCCTGGGACAGGGAGCTCCTACGAGCAGTACTTC. Supplemented by reference TRBV7-2 and TRBJ2-7, the full variable domain reads GAGVSQSPSNKVTEKGKDVELRCDPISGHTALYWYRQSLGQGLEFLIYFQGNSAPDKSGLPSDRFSAERTGGSVSTLTIQRTQQEDSAVYLCASSPGTGSSYEQYFGPGTRLTVT.

The chain couples TRBV5-1 to TRBJ2-2, with 7 bases lining up with TRBD2. V shed 4 bases, J shed 0 bases, and the junction held 3 bases outside the gene matches. The CDR3 loop spans 15 amino acids. The germline V gene encodes CDR1 SGHRS and CDR2 YFSETQ. The CDR3: CASSPTSANTGELFF. The CDR3 DNA follows: TGCGCCAGCAGCCCCACTAGCGCGAACACCGGGGAGCTGTTTTTT. The full variable domain, completed using reference TRBV5-1 and TRBJ2-2, is KAGVTQTPRYLIKTRGQQVTLSCSPISGHRSVSWYQQTPGQGLQFLFEYFSETQRNKGNFPGRFSGRQFSNSRSEMNVSTLELGDSALYLCASSPTSANTGELFFGEGSRLTVL.

Ten or more counts support this clonotype. The chain carries TRBV12-3 or TRBV12-4 and TRBJ2-2; the D gene is possibly TRBD1 (6 bases). V was trimmed by 6 bases and J by 5 bases, leaving 10 bases between them. The CDR3 runs to 13 residues. The CDR3 coding sequence is TGTGCCAGCAGCCGAACAGGGACCGGGGAGCTGTTTTTT. This sequence encodes CASSRTGTGELFF.